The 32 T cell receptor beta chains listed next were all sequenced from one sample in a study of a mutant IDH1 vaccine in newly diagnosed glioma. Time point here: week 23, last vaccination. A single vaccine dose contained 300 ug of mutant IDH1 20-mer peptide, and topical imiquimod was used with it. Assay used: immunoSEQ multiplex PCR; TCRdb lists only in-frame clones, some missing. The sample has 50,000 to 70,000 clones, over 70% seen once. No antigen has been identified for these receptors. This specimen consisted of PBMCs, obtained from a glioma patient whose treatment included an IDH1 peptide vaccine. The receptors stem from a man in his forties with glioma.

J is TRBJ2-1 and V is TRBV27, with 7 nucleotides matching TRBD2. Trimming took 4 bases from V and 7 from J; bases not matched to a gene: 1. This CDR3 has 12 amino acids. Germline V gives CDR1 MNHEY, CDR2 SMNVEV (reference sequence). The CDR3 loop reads CASSYGGNEQFF. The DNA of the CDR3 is TGTGCCAGCAGTTACGGGGGGAATGAGCAGTTCTTC.

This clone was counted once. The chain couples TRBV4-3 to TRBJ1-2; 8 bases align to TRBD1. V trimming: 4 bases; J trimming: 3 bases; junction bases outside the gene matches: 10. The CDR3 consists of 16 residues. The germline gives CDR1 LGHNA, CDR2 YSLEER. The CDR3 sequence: CASSRDRGRGDYGYTF. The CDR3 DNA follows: TGCGCCAGCAGCCGCGACAGGGGTCGGGGTGACTATGGCTACACCTTC.

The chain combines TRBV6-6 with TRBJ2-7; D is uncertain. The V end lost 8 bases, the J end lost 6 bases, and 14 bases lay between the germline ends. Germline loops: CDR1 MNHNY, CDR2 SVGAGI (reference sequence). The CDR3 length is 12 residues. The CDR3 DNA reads TGTGCCAGCGCTAGTGGATACTCCGAGCAGTACTTC. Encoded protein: CASASGYSEQYF.

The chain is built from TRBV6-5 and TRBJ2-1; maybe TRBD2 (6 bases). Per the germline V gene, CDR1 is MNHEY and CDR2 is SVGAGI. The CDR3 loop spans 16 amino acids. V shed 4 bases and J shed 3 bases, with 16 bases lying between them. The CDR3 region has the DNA TGTGCCAGCAGTTCGCCCGGGACTTCCATCTACAATGAGCAGTTCTTC. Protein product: CASSSPGTSIYNEQFF.

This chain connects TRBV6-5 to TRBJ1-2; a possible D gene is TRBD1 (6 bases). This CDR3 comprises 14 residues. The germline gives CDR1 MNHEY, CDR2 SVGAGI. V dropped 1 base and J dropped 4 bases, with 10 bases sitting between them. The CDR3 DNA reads TGTGCCAGCAGTTACTACAGGGAGGGCTATGGCTACACCTTC. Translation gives CASSYYREGYGYTF.

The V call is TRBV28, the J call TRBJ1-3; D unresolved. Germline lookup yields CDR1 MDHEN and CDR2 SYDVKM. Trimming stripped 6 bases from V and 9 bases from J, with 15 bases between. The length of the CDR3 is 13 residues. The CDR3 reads CASSPPGSRTIYF. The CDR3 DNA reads TGTGCCAGCAGCCCCCCCGGCAGTCGCACCATATATTTT. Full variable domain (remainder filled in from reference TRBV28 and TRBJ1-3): DVKVTQSSRYLVKRTGEKVFLECVQDMDHENMFWYRQDPGLGLRLIYFSYDVKMKEKGDIPEGYSVSREKKERFSLILESASTNQTSMYLCASSPPGSRTIYFGEGSWLTVV.

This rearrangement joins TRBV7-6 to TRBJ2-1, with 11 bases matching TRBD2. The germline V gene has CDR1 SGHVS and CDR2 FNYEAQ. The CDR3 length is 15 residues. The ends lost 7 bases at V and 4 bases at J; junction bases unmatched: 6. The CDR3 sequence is CASTLLAGVYNEQFF. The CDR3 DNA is TGTGCCAGCACCCTACTAGCGGGAGTATACAATGAGCAGTTCTTC.

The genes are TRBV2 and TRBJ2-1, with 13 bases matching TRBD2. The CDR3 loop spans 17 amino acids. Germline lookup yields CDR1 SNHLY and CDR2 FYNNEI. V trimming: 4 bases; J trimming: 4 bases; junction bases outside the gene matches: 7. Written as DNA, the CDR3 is TGTGCCAGCAGTGGACTGGGACTAGCGGGGCAATACAATGAGCAGTTCTTC. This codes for CASSGLGLAGQYNEQFF.

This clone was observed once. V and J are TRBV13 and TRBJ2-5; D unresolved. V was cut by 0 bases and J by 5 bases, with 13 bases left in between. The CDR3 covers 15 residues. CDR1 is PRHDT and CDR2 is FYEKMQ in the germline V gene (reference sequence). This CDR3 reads CASSLGLLVSETQYF. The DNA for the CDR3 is TGTGCCAGCAGCTTAGGCCTGCTGGTATCGGAGACCCAGTACTTC.

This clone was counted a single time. The CDR3 reads CASSQDFAQGLPQHF. In nucleotides, the CDR3 is TGCGCCAGCAGCCAAGATTTTGCCCAGGGGTTGCCCCAGCATTTT. The rearrangement uses TRBV4-3 and TRBJ1-5; D may be TRBD1 (6 bases). The germline V gene has CDR1 LGHNA and CDR2 YSLEER. V was clipped by 0 bases and J by 9 bases, with 15 bases between them. The CDR3 covers 15 residues.

The CDR3 loop is CASSNRFTGANVLTF. The CDR3 DNA reads as TGTGCCAGCAGTAACAGGTTTACTGGGGCCAACGTCCTGACTTTC. V gene TRBV6-1 combines with J gene TRBJ2-6; tentative D call: TRBD1 (5 bases). Germline V lookup: CDR1 MNHNS, CDR2 SASEGT. This CDR3 is 15 amino acids long. The germline V and J ends were trimmed by 5 bases and 2 bases, with 10 bases remaining between them.

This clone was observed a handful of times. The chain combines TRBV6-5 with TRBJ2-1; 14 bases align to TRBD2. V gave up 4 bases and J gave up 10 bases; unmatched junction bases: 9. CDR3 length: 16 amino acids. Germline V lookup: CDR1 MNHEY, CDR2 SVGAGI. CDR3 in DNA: TGTGCCAGCAGTTCGGCCGGGACTAGCGGGAGTCAGGAGCAGTTCTTC. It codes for CASSSAGTSGSQEQFF.

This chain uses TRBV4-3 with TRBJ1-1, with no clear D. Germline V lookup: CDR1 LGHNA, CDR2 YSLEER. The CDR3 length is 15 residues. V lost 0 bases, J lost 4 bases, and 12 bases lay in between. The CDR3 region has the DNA TGCGCCAGCAGCCAAGACTACTACCGTGGCACTGAAGCTTTCTTT. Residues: CASSQDYYRGTEAFF.

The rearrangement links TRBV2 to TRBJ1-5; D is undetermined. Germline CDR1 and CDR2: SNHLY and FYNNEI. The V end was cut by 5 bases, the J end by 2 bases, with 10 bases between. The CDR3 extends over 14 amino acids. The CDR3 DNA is TGTGCCAGCAGTCTATTAAAGGGCAATCAGCCCCAGCATTTT. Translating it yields CASSLLKGNQPQHF. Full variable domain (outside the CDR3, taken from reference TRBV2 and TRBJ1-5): EPEVTQTPSHQVTQMGQEVILRCVPISNHLYFYWYRQILGQKVEFLVSFYNNEISEKSEIFDDQFSVERPDGSNFTLKIRSTKLEDSAMYFCASSLLKGNQPQHFGDGTRLSIL.

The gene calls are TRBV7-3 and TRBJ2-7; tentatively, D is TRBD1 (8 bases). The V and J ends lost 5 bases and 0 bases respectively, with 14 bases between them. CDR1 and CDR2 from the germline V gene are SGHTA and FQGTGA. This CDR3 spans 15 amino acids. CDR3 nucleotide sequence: TGTGCCAGCAGCACCACAGGGGGGGGCTCCTACGAGCAGTACTTC. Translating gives CASSTTGGGSYEQYF.

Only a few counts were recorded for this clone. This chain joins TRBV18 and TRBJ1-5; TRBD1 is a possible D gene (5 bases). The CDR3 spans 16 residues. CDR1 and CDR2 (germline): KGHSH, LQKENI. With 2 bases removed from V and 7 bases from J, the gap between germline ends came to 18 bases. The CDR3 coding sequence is TGTGCCAGCTCACCAATGGAGGGGCGGACGGACCAGCCCCAGCATTTT. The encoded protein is CASSPMEGRTDQPQHF.

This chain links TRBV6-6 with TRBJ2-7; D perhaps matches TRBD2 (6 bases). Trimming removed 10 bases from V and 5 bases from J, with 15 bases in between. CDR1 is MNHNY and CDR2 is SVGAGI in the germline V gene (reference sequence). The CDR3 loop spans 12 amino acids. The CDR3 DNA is TGTGCCACCTACGGTGGGGGGAACGAGCAGTACTTC. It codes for CATYGGGNEQYF.

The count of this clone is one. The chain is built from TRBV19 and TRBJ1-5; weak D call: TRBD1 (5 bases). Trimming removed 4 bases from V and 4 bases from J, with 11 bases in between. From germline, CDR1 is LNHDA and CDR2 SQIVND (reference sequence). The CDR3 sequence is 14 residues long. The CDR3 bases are TGTGCCAGTAGTACAGGGTTGGCGAATCAGCCCCAGCATTTT. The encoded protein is CASSTGLANQPQHF.

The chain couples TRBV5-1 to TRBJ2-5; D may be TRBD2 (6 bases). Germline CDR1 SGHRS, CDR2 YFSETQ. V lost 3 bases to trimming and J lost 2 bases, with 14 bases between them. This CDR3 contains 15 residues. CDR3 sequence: CASSSPGLSQETQYF. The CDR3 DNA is TGCGCCAGCAGCTCTCCGGGACTTTCACAAGAGACCCAGTACTTC. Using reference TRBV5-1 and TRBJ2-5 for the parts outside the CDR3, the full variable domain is KAGVTQTPRYLIKTRGQQVTLSCSPISGHRSVSWYQQTPGQGLQFLFEYFSETQRNKGNFPGRFSGRQFSNSRSEMNVSTLELGDSALYLCASSSPGLSQETQYFGPGTRLLVL.

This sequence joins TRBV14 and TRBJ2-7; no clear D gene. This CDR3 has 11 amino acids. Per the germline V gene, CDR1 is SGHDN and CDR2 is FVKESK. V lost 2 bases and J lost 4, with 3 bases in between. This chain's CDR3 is CASSQSYEQYF. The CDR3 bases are TGTGCCAGCAGCCAATCTTACGAGCAGTACTTC.

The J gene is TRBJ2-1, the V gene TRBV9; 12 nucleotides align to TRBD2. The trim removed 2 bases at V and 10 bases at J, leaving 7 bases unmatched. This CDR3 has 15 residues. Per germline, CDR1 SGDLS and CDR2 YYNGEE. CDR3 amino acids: CASSVEVTSGREQFF. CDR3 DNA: TGTGCCAGCAGCGTCGAAGTCACTAGCGGGAGGGAGCAGTTCTTC.

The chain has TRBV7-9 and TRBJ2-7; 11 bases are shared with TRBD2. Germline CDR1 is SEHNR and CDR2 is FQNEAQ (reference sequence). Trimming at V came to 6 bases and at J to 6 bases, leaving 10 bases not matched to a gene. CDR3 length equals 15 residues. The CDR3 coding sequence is TGTGCCAGCAGTCCAAAGCCTAGCGGGAGGATCGAGCAGTACTTC. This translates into CASSPKPSGRIEQYF.

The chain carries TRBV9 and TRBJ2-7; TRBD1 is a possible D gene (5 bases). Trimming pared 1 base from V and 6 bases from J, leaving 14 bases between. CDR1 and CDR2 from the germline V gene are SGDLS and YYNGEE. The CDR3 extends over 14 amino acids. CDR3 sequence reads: CASSVLPGSGEQYF. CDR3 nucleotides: TGTGCCAGCAGCGTACTCCCAGGGTCCGGCGAGCAGTACTTC.

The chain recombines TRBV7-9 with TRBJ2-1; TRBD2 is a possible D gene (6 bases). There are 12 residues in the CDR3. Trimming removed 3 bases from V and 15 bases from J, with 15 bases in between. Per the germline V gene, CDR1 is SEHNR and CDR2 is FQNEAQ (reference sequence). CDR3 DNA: TGTGCCAGCAGCTTTAGCGGCCCCGGCCCGTTCTTC. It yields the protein CASSFSGPGPFF.

The CDR3 region is CASSTTDPGELFF. The CDR3 DNA is TGTGCCAGCAGCACAACGGACCCCGGGGAGCTGTTTTTT. The chain joins TRBV11-2 to TRBJ2-2; D is ambiguous. CDR1 and CDR2 (germline): SGHAT, FQNNGV. The CDR3 length is 13 residues. V lost 5 bases, J lost 6 bases, and 10 bases lay in between.

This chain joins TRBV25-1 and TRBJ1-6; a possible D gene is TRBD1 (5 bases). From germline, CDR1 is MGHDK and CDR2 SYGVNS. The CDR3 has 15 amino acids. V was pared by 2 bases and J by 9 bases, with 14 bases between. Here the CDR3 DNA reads TGTGCCAGCAGTGAAGCGGAGGGGCGGGGTTCACCCCTCCACTTT. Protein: CASSEAEGRGSPLHF.

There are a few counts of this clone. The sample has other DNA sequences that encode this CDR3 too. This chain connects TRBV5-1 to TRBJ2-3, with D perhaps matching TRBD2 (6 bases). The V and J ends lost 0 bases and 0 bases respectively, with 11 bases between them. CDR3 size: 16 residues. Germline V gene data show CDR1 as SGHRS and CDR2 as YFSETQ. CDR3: CASSLDGGGSTDTQYF. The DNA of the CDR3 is TGCGCCAGCAGCTTGGATGGGGGAGGAAGCACAGATACGCAGTATTTT.

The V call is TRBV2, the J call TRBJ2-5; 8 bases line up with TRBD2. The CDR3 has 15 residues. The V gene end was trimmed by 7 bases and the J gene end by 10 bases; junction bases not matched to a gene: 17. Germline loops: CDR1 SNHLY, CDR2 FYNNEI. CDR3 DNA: TGTGCCAGCAAGACGGACCTAGCGGGTTTAATTAACCAGTACTTC. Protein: CASKTDLAGLINQYF.

As DNA, the CDR3 is TGTGCCAGCAGTTTATCGGCAGGCACCTCTGGAAACACCATATATTTT. This sequence encodes CASSLSAGTSGNTIYF. The chain links TRBV27 to TRBJ1-3; D gene ambiguous. Germline V lookup: CDR1 MNHEY, CDR2 SMNVEV (reference sequence). The CDR3 extends over 16 amino acids. The germline V and J ends were trimmed by 0 bases and 0 bases, with 9 bases remaining between them.

This chain's CDR3 is CASSAAGLAGIRSYEQYF. The CDR3 nucleotides read TGTGCCAGCAGCGCCGCGGGACTAGCGGGAATTAGGTCCTACGAGCAGTACTTC. The chain uses TRBV7-9 and TRBJ2-7, with 13 bases lining up with TRBD2. The CDR3 sequence is 18 residues long. V dropped 5 bases and J dropped 1; count of bases not matched to a gene: 11. The germline V gene has CDR1 SEHNR and CDR2 FQNEAQ (reference sequence).

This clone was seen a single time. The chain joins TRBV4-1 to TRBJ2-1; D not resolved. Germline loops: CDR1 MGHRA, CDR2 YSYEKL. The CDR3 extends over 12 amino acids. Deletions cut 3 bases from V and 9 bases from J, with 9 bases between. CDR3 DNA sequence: TGCGCCAGCAGCCACATTCGCGGTGAGCAGTTCTTC. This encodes CASSHIRGEQFF.

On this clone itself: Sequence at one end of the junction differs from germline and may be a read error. The CDR3, as DNA: TGTGCTAGCAGCTCCATAGGGGGTGAGCAGTTCTTC. This codes for CASSSIGGEQFF. This rearrangement joins TRBV7-7 to TRBJ2-1; possible D gene TRBD1, 6 bases. The CDR3 extends over 12 amino acids. CDR1 is SSHAT and CDR2 is FNYEAQ in the germline V gene (reference sequence).